Listed here are 10 T cell receptor beta chains from one sample, sequenced in a study of blood T cell repertoires in COVID-19. Sequencing was performed with immunoSEQ multiplex PCR; in TCRdb, only in-frame clones are kept and a portion is missing. Seen here are 250,000 to 350,000 clones, about nine tenths observed once, and the top ten hold 2% to 2.5%. The sample consisted of peripheral blood. Every receptor here comes from a woman aged 45-60 years who had recovered from COVID-19.

This sequence joins TRBV5-5 and TRBJ1-2; 9 nucleotides match TRBD1. The CDR3 runs to 15 residues. The germline V gene has CDR1 SGHKS and CDR2 YYEKEE (reference sequence). Trimming took 0 bases from V and 4 from J; bases not matched to a gene: 4. CDR3 sequence reads: CASSLEQGATYGYTF. DNA for the CDR3: TGTGCCAGCAGCTTGGAACAGGGGGCGACCTATGGCTACACCTTC.

The chain employs TRBV28 and TRBJ2-1; 12 bases match TRBD2. The CDR3 contains 15 residues. Germline CDR1 is MDHEN and CDR2 is SYDVKM. Germline trimming cut 4 bases from V and 9 bases from J; bases unmatched to any gene: 7. The CDR3 coding sequence is TGTGCCAGCAGTTCGACTAGCGGGAGATGGGGTGAGCAGTTCTTC. It translates to CASSSTSGRWGEQFF.

The J gene is TRBJ2-7, the V gene TRBV28, with D hard to call. Germline lookup yields CDR1 MDHEN and CDR2 SYDVKM. CDR3 length: 14 amino acids. Trimming took off 5 bases at V and 3 bases at J, with 14 bases between the two ends. CDR3 in DNA: TGTGCCAGCAGTCCTGGTGGAGCGATCTACGAGCAGTACTTC. It encodes CASSPGGAIYEQYF.

This clone appeared a single time. The rearrangement uses TRBV27 and TRBJ1-5; TRBD1 might be the D (5 bases). There are 16 residues in the CDR3. V was shortened by 2 bases and J by 0 bases, with 11 bases between the two germline ends. Germline CDR1 MNHEY, CDR2 SMNVEV (reference sequence). The CDR3, as DNA: TGTGCCAGCAGTTTAGCAGGGCAGTATAGCAATCAGCCCCAGCATTTT. This gives the protein CASSLAGQYSNQPQHF.

This clone has more than one count but fewer than ten. V and J are TRBV30 and TRBJ1-5; the match to TRBD1 covers 9 bases. The V segment lost 0 bases and the J segment 6 bases; nucleotides outside the gene matches: 6. CDR1 GTSNPN and CDR2 SVGIG come from the germline V gene (reference sequence). The CDR3 length is 15 residues. CDR3 DNA sequence: TGTGCCTGGAGTGTATCGGGACAGGGAAGTCAGCCCCAGCATTTT. Translated, it gives CAWSVSGQGSQPQHF.

The rearrangement links TRBV7-3 to TRBJ1-1, with 8 bases aligning to TRBD1. Germline CDR1 is SGHTA and CDR2 is FQGTGA. This CDR3 spans 14 amino acids. Trimming took 5 bases from V and 4 from J; bases not matched to a gene: 6. DNA for the CDR3: TGTGCCAGCAGCGTCACAGGGGGAAGCACTGAAGCTTTCTTT. Translated: CASSVTGGSTEAFF.

The rearrangement links TRBV7-9 to TRBJ2-1; possible D gene TRBD2, 6 bases. Per the germline V gene, CDR1 is SEHNR and CDR2 is FQNEAQ (reference sequence). The CDR3 has 13 residues. V lost 5 bases to trimming and J lost 12 bases, with 17 bases between them. The CDR3 DNA reads as TGTGCCAGCAGCGTAAAAGACCGGGGAGGGCAGTTCTTC. Translating gives CASSVKDRGGQFF.

The rearrangement uses TRBV2 and TRBJ2-4; the match to TRBD2 covers 9 bases. The CDR3 is 14 residues long. The junction had 8 bases not matched to a gene; V was cut back by 6 bases and J by 8 bases. CDR1 and CDR2 (germline): SNHLY, FYNNEI. The CDR3 DNA reads TGTGCCAGCAGGGAAATAGCGGGGGCCCACATTCAGTACTTC. It codes for CASREIAGAHIQYF.

The chain has TRBV27 and TRBJ1-2; D not resolved. Germline V gene lookup returns CDR1 MNHEY and CDR2 SMNVEV (reference sequence). Trimming removed 6 bases from V and 4 bases from J, with 18 bases in between. The CDR3 totals 15 residues. CDR3 bases: TGTGCCAGCAGCCTAGGTCGTTACTCGGGCTATGGCTACACCTTC. Amino acid sequence: CASSLGRYSGYGYTF.

The V gene is TRBV19, the J gene TRBJ2-1; a possible D gene is TRBD1 (5 bases). Per the germline V gene, CDR1 is LNHDA and CDR2 is SQIVND (reference sequence). Between the trimmed V and J ends, which lost 5 bases and 6 bases, there was a span of 14 bases. This CDR3 has 14 amino acids. The CDR3 region has the DNA TGTGCCAGTAGTTATCTAGGGGCCTCCAATGAGCAGTTCTTC. It is translated as CASSYLGASNEQFF.